This TCR beta chain was captured by sequencing in a study of Ad26.COV2.S vaccination and SARS-CoV-2 variants. Overall study context: The COV1001 Ad26.COV2.S trial arm included the donor. Study-level findings and limits: Participants given vaccine showed non-spike TCR breadth similar to that of placebo recipients.

The CDR3 consists of 11 residues. A remark on this clone: Its antigen is undetermined.

The treatment is: around 19 received Ad26.COV2.S at low or high dose, single or two shots; several received placebo; per-sample allocation not given. Each sample was drawn 63 days after the first injection (of vaccine or placebo). Vaccine was an Ad26 vector expressing Wuhan-strain SARS-CoV-2 spike. This table comes from immunoSEQ multiplex PCR, and its TCRdb copy is limited to in-frame clones, with some not included. The sample has approximately 410,000 clones; approximately 92% are singletons. V and J are TRBV21-1 and TRBJ2-3; the tabulated D call, TRBD1, remains unverified against the DNA. TRBV21-1 is designated a pseudogene. This clonotype was obtained from a person aged 18-65 years who received the Ad26.COV2.S COVID-19 vaccine or a placebo. The specimen comprised peripheral blood, sampled in a trial of Ad26.COV2.S vaccine versus placebo. The CDR3 here is CAKEGAYTQYF. CDR3 DNA: TGTGCTAAAGAGGGGGCTTATACGCAGTATTTT.